This is a list of T cell receptor beta chains from one sample in a study of cytomegalovirus exposure and HLA in healthy donors. TCRdb's copy holds only in-frame clones and misses some; the assay was immunoSEQ multiplex PCR. The data hold tens of thousands of clones, with 60% to 80% observed a single time. The sequencing input was PBMCs. Receptors originate from a woman between 40 and 55 years old in good health and CMV-seropositive. Each CDR3 is given with its conserved first and last residue. D genes are given only for firm matches. For some rows the clone size is stated as once, few or many, or as a class when expanded; others skip it.

>TRBD2|TRBJ2-3|TRBV6-1|-
TGTGCCAGCAGCCTTGGAGCGGGGTCTACAGATACGCAGTATTTT
CASSLGAGSTDTQYF
>-|TRBJ1-6|TRBV10-3|-
TGTGCCATCAGTGATGAAGAGGGATCTTCACCCCTCCACTTT
CAISDEEGSSPLHF
>-|TRBJ1-6|TRBV30|few
TGTGCCTGGAGGGACAGTCTCGATTCACCCCTCCACTTT
CAWRDSLDSPLHF
>-|TRBJ2-7|TRBV6-1|-
TGTGCCAGCAACCCCCTCACAGGCGCCTACGAGCAGTACTTC
CASNPLTGAYEQYF
>-|TRBJ2-3|TRBV2|-
TGTGCCAGCAGGGGGACATACCACACAGATACGCAGTATTTT
CASRGTYHTDTQYF
>-|TRBJ2-2|TRBV7-9|few
TGTGCCAGCAGCTTAATGGAGGGCGGGGAGCTGTTTTTT
CASSLMEGGELFF
>TRBD1|TRBJ1-3|TRBV2|few
TGTGCCAGCAGTGAAATCGGGACAGACCTCGGGAACACCATATATTTT
CASSEIGTDLGNTIYF
>TRBD2|TRBJ2-3|TRBV18|-
TGTGCCAGCTCACGATCGGGGGGAGCTGCAGATACGCAGTATTTT
CASSRSGGAADTQYF
>TRBD1|TRBJ2-7|TRBV6-6|-
TGTGCCAGCAGTAGGACAGGCTACGAGCAGTACTTC
CASSRTGYEQYF
>TRBD1|TRBJ2-7|TRBV7-2|-
TGTGCCAGCAGCTTAGACAGGGGAGCCTACGAGCAGTACTTC
CASSLDRGAYEQYF
>-|TRBJ1-5|TRBV19|-
TGTGCCAGTAGTATCCGGCCGGGGAGCAATCAGCCCCAGCATTTT
CASSIRPGSNQPQHF
>-|TRBJ1-4|TRBV6-5|-
TGTGCCAGCACCTCTCCCCCGGTTGGAAAACTGTTTTTT
CASTSPPVGKLFF
>-|TRBJ2-7|TRBV2|-
TGTGCCAGCAGCCAGCCAGGGGTCTACGAGCAGTACTTC
CASSQPGVYEQYF
>TRBD1|TRBJ2-7|TRBV5-1|-
TGCGCCAGCAGCTTTAGGGGGCGAGGGGACGAGCAGTACTTC
CASSFRGRGDEQYF
>TRBD1|TRBJ1-1|TRBV6-1|-
TGTGCCAGCAGTGTTGGACAGGGGGGGCCCCTGAACACTGAAGCTTTCTTT
CASSVGQGGPLNTEAFF
>TRBD2|TRBJ2-5|TRBV9|-
TGTGCCAGCAGCGTAGCTGGCGGGACTAGCACCCGAGAGACCCAGTACTTC
CASSVAGGTSTRETQYF
>-|TRBJ1-6|TRBV6-5|-
TGTGCCAGCAGATTCCAGGGTTCACCCCTCCACTTT
CASRFQGSPLHF
>-|TRBJ2-7|TRBV25-1|-
TGTGCCAGCAGTGAATCCCGGGACTCATCGAAGGGCGAGCAGTACTTC
CASSESRDSSKGEQYF
>-|TRBJ1-2|TRBV6-5|-
TGTGCCAGCAGCCATTTCGGGGGGTTAGTTGGCTACACCTTC
CASSHFGGLVGYTF
>-|TRBJ1-2|TRBV2|-
TGTGCCAGCAACGGCCGCGGGATAGGTGGCTACACCTTC
CASNGRGIGGYTF
>-|TRBJ2-3|TRBV19|-
TGTGCCACCAGGAATAGACAAGACACAGATACGCAGTATTTT
CATRNRQDTDTQYF
>-|TRBJ1-1|TRBV10-2|few
TGCGCCAGCAGGGGCCTTCAGAACACTGAAGCTTTCTTT
CASRGLQNTEAFF
>TRBD2|TRBJ2-7|TRBV6-6|once
TGTGCCAGCAGATTACTAGCGGGGGTGGCCTACGAGCAGTACTTC
CASRLLAGVAYEQYF
>TRBD1|TRBJ1-1|TRBV7-9|-
TGTTCCAGCAGCCCGACAGCAGGGGGGTGGACTGAAGCTTTCTTT
CSSSPTAGGWTEAFF
>-|TRBJ1-5|TRBV5-6|-
TGTGCCAGCAGCCGACGCGGTAGGGGCCACTATAGCAATCAGCCCCAGCATTTT
CASSRRGRGHYSNQPQHF
>-|TRBJ1-4|TRBV23-1|-
TGCGCCAGCAGACGACCCCAGGGAGGGGATAATGAAAAACTGTTTTTT
CASRRPQGGDNEKLFF
>TRBD2|TRBJ2-7|TRBV5-1|-
TGCGCCAGCAGCTTTACTAGCGGGCCCTACGAGCAGTACTTC
CASSFTSGPYEQYF
>TRBD2|TRBJ2-6|TRBV7-9|-
TGTGCCAGCAGCCTGACTAGCGGGGGGTCTCCTGGGGCCAACGTCCTGACTTTC
CASSLTSGGSPGANVLTF
>TRBD1|TRBJ1-2|TRBV5-1|-
TGCGCCAGCAGCCCGGGGACAGGGGATGGCTACACCTTC
CASSPGTGDGYTF
>-|TRBJ1-1|TRBV6-1|-
TGTGCCAGCAGTGAGCGGGGGGGGTGGACTGAAGCTTTCTTT
CASSERGGWTEAFF
>-|TRBJ1-1|TRBV9|-
TGTGCCAGCAGCTCACGGACAGCTTTTTCTGAAGCTTTCTTT
CASSSRTAFSEAFF
>TRBD1|TRBJ2-2|TRBV2|-
TGTGCCAGCATGAACGACAGGGTCGGGGAGCTGTTTTTT
CASMNDRVGELFF
>TRBD1|TRBJ1-2|TRBV28|-
TGTGCCAGCAGTTCAACAGGGGAAGGCTACACCTTC
CASSSTGEGYTF
>-|TRBJ2-1|TRBV7-2|-
TGTGCCAGCAACCACCGACAGGACAATGAGCAGTTCTTC
CASNHRQDNEQFF
>-|TRBJ1-5|TRBV28|-
TGTGCCAGCAGTCTCCGACAGGAGTGGCAGCCCCAGCATTTT
CASSLRQEWQPQHF
>-|TRBJ1-1|TRBV5-6|few
TGTGCCAGCAGTCGTTTAACCCAAGGGGGGGGCACTGAAGCTTTCTTT
CASSRLTQGGGTEAFF
>TRBD2|TRBJ2-3|TRBV9|-
TGTGCCAGCAGCAGACTAGCGGCTAGCACAGATACGCAGTATTTT
CASSRLAASTDTQYF
>-|TRBJ1-1|TRBV7-2|once
TGTGCCAGCAGCTTATACGGATCCGGGGGAGAAGCTTTCTTT
CASSLYGSGGEAFF
>TRBD1|TRBJ2-4|TRBV19|-
TGTGCCAGTACCTTCTCCGGACAGGGGGAAAAAAACATTCAGTACTTC
CASTFSGQGEKNIQYF
>TRBD1|TRBJ2-2|TRBV5-8|-
TGTGCCAGCAGCACGGAACCGGGACAGGGGGCCGGGGAGCTGTTTTTT
CASSTEPGQGAGELFF
>-|TRBJ2-3|TRBV6-6|-
TGTGCCAGCAGTTACTCGGGGGGGCAGATCACAGATACGCAGTATTTT
CASSYSGGQITDTQYF
>TRBD1|TRBJ1-1|TRBV29-1|-
TGCAGCGTTGTGGGGGGACAGGGGTCAACTGAAGCTTTCTTT
CSVVGGQGSTEAFF
>TRBD1|TRBJ1-4|TRBV30|-
TGTGCCTGGAAGGGGCAGGGGGTAGGAAAACTGTTTTTT
CAWKGQGVGKLFF
>TRBD1|TRBJ1-2|TRBV29-1|-
TGCAGCGTTATACGAACCGGGACAGGGAAAGGCTACACCTTC
CSVIRTGTGKGYTF
>-|TRBJ1-2|TRBV19|-
TGTGCCAGTAACTCAGGTATGGCCTACTATGGCTACACCTTC
CASNSGMAYYGYTF
>TRBD2|TRBJ2-3|TRBV5-1|-
TGCGCCAGCAGCTTGGCGGGCGGGGGGGCAACAGATACGCAGTATTTT
CASSLAGGGATDTQYF
>-|TRBJ1-1|TRBV13|-
TGTGCCAGCAGCTTAGCAGGGAACACTGAAGCTTTCTTT
CASSLAGNTEAFF
>-|TRBJ1-1|TRBV7-8|few
TGTGCCAGCAGCCCCCGGGTCGGGGGTGAAGCTTTCTTT
CASSPRVGGEAFF
>-|TRBJ2-1|TRBV7-9|-
TGTGCCAGCAGGTCGGGTAGCGGCACCTACAATGAGCAGTTCTTC
CASRSGSGTYNEQFF
>TRBD2|TRBJ2-3|TRBV7-2|few
TGTGCCAGCAGCTTGTCACCCAGCGGGGCCTTGGCTACGCAGTATTTT
CASSLSPSGALATQYF
>TRBD2|TRBJ2-7|TRBV29-1|-
TGCAGCGGGTCGACTAGCGGCTACGAGCAGTACTTC
CSGSTSGYEQYF